The 5 T cell receptor beta chains presented below share a single source sample, sequenced in a study of cytomegalovirus exposure and HLA in healthy donors. The PCR had 60 Vbeta and 13 Jbeta primers. Profiled with immunoSEQ multiplex PCR; TCRdb holds only in-frame clones, not every one. Of about 100,000 clones in the sample, around 82% were seen once. The sequenced sample was PBMCs. The receptors stem from a woman in her 50s in good health and CMV-seropositive.

This sequence joins TRBV7-6 and TRBJ1-1; D call uncertain. With 4 bases removed from V and 1 base from J, the gap between germline ends came to 13 bases. The CDR3 contains 15 residues. The germline V gene has CDR1 SGHVS and CDR2 FNYEAQ. The CDR3 region has the DNA TGTGCCAGCAGCTCACAGTATACCGGGAACACTGAAGCTTTCTTT. Its translation is CASSSQYTGNTEAFF.

This sequence joins TRBV28 and TRBJ2-5, with 8 bases matching TRBD1. Trimming cost V 6 bases and J 5 bases; bases outside gene matches: 5. CDR1 MDHEN and CDR2 SYDVKM come from the germline V gene. This CDR3 is 13 amino acids long. The CDR3 bases are TGTGCCAGCAGCCCAGGGGGCATCGAGACCCAGTACTTC. It specifies CASSPGGIETQYF.

The V gene is TRBV6-5, the J gene TRBJ1-1; D unclear. CDR1 is MNHEY, CDR2 SVGAGI, per germline. V lost 0 bases, J lost 1 base, and 9 bases lay in between. This CDR3 region has 15 residues. For the CDR3, the DNA is TGTGCCAGCAGTTACTCGAGACTTCAGAACACTGAAGCTTTCTTT. The encoded protein is CASSYSRLQNTEAFF.

V is TRBV6-1 and J is TRBJ1-4; TRBD1 agrees at 7 bases. The CDR3 covers 11 residues. Germline CDR1 MNHNS, CDR2 SASEGT. The junction had 7 bases not matched to a gene; V was cut back by 11 bases and J by 10 bases. The CDR3 sequence: CAGGQLGKLFF. The CDR3 DNA is TGTGCCGGGGGACAGTTGGGAAAACTGTTTTTT.

The chain couples TRBV5-6 to TRBJ2-7; TRBD2 might be the D (6 bases). Germline assignment: CDR1 SGHDT and CDR2 YYEEEE. This CDR3 is 15 amino acids long. Trimming took off 4 bases at V and 3 bases at J, with 17 bases between the two ends. Here the CDR3 reads CASSGGSGIFYEQYF. The CDR3 DNA sequence: TGTGCCAGCAGCGGGGGGTCAGGGATTTTCTACGAGCAGTACTTC.